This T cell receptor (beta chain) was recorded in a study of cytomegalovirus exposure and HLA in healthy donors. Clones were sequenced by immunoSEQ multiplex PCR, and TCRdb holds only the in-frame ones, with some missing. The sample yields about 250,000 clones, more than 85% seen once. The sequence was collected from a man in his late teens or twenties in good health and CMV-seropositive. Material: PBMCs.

The CDR3 DNA sequence: TGTGCCAGCAGCCCTCACTCTGGGGCCAACGTCCTGACTTTC. Amino acids: CASSPHSGANVLTF. V gene TRBV7-8 combines with J gene TRBJ2-6; no reliable D call. The length of the CDR3 is 14 residues. V lost 5 bases, J lost 0 bases, and 5 bases lay in between. Germline loops: CDR1 SGHVS, CDR2 FQNEAQ.